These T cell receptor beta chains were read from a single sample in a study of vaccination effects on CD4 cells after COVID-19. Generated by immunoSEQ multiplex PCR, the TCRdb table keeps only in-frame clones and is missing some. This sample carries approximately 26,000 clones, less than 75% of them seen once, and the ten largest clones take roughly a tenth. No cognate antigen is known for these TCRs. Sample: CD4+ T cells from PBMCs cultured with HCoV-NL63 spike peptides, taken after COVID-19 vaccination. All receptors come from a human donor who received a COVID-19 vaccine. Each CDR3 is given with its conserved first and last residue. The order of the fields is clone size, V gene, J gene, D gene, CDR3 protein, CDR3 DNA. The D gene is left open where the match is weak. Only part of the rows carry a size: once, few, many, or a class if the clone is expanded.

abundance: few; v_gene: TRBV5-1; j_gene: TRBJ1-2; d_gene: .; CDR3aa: CASSLDSLVKGYTF; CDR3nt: TGCGCCAGCAGCTTGGATAGCCTTGTAAAGGGCTACACCTTC
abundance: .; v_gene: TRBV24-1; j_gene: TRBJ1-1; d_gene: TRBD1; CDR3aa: CATSDRQGPEAFF; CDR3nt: TGTGCCACCAGTGATCGACAGGGGCCTGAAGCTTTCTTT
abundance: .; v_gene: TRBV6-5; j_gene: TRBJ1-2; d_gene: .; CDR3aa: CASSYSRVYGYTF; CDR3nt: TGTGCCAGCAGTTACTCACGGGTCTATGGCTACACCTTC
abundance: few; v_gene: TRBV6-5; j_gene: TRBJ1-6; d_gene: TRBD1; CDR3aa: CASTPGQGNSPLHF; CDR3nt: TGTGCCAGCACCCCGGGACAGGGGAATTCACCCCTCCACTTT
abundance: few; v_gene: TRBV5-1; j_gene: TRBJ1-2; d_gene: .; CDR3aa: CASSLRRRGPNYGYTF; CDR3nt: TGCGCCAGCAGCTTGCGGCGGCGGGGTCCTAACTATGGCTACACCTTC
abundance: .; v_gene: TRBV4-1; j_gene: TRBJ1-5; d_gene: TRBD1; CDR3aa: CASSQEAGGAYQPQHF; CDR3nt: TGCGCCAGCAGCCAAGAGGCAGGGGGTGCTTATCAGCCCCAGCATTTT
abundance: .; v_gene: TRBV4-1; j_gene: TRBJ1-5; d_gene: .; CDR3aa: CASSQIGAGNNQPQHF; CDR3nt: TGCGCCAGCAGCCAAATTGGGGCAGGGAACAATCAGCCCCAGCATTTT
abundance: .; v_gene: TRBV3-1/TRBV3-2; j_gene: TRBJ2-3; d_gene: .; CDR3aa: CASRTLGGSYRTDTQYF; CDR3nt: TGTGCCAGCAGAACCTTGGGGGGATCCTACCGCACAGATACGCAGTATTTT
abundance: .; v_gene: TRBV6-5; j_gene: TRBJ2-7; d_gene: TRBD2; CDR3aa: CASRPWREGAYEQYF; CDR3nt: TGTGCCAGCAGGCCGTGGCGGGAGGGAGCCTACGAGCAGTACTTC
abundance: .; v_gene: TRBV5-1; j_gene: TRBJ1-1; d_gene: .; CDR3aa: CASSFDVQGVGWNTEAFF; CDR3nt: TGCGCCAGCAGCTTCGATGTTCAGGGCGTTGGTTGGAACACTGAAGCTTTCTTT
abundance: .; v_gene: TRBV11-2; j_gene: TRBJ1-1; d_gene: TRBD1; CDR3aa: CASAGGTEAFF; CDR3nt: TGTGCCAGCGCAGGGGGCACTGAAGCTTTCTTT
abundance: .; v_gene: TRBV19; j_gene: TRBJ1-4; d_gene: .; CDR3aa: CASREQVLNEKLFF; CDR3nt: TGTGCCAGTAGGGAACAGGTTTTAAATGAAAAACTGTTTTTT
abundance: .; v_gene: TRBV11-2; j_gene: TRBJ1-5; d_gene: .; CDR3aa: CASSLGRNQPQHF; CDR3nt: TGTGCCAGCAGCTTAGGCCGGAATCAGCCCCAGCATTTT
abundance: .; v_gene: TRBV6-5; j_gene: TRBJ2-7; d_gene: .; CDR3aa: CASIGAGRYEQYF; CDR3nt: TGTGCCAGCATAGGAGCAGGGCGCTACGAGCAGTACTTC
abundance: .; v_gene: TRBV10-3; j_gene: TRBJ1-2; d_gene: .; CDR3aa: CAISGGNYGYTF; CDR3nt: TGTGCCATCTCGGGAGGGAACTATGGCTACACCTTC
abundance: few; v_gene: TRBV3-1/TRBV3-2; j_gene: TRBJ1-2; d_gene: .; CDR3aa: CASSQDPLFGGLGGYTF; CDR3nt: TGTGCCAGCAGCCAAGATCCGTTGTTCGGGGGGCTAGGAGGCTACACCTTC
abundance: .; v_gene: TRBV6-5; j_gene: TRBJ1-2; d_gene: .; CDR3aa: CASTISQGHYGYTF; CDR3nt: TGTGCCAGCACCATATCCCAGGGGCACTATGGCTACACCTTC
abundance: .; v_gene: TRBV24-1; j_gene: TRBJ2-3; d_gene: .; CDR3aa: CATSDISTDTQYF; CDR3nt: TGTGCCACCAGTGATATTAGCACAGATACGCAGTATTTT
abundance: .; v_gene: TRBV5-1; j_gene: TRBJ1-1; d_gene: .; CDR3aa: CASSLGDTLRGTEAFF; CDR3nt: TGCGCCAGCAGCTTGGGGGACACTCTAAGAGGCACTGAAGCTTTCTTT
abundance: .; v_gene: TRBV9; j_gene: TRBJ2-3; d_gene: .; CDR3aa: CASSVGTFSSTDTQYF; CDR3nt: TGTGCCAGCAGCGTAGGGACCTTTTCGAGCACAGATACGCAGTATTTT
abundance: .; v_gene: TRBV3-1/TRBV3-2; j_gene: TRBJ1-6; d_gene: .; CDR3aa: CASSQESAASSYNSPLHF; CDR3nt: TGTGCCAGCAGCCAAGAAAGCGCCGCCAGCTCCTATAATTCACCCCTCCACTTT
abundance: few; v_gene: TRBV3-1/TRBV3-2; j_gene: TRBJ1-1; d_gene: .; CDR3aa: CASSQDTEAFF; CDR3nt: TGTGCCAGCAGCCAAGACACTGAAGCTTTCTTT
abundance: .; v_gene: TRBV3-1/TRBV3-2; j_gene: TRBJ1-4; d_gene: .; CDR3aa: CASSQVGFEKLFF; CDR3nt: TGTGCCAGCAGCCAAGTGGGCTTTGAAAAACTGTTTTTT
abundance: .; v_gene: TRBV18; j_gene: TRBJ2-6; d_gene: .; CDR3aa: CASSPYGEINVLTF; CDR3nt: TGTGCCAGCTCACCATATGGAGAGATCAACGTCCTGACTTTC
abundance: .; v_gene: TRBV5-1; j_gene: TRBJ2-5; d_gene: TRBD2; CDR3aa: CASSLIAGGLPPQETQYF; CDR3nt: TGCGCCAGCAGCCTTATAGCGGGGGGGCTCCCCCCACAAGAGACCCAGTACTTC
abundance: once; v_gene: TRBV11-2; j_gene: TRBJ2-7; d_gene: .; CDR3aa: CASSPHQTRQYF; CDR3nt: TGTGCCAGCAGCCCCCACCAAACACGGCAGTACTTC
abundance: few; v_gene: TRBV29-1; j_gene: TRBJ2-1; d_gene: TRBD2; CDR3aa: CSVASGGLDNEQFF; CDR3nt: TGCAGCGTTGCTAGCGGGGGGTTAGACAATGAGCAGTTCTTC
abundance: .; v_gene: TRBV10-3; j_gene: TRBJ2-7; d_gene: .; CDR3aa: CAITPSGFVGSYEQYF; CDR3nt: TGTGCCATCACCCCCTCGGGTTTCGTAGGTTCCTACGAGCAGTACTTC
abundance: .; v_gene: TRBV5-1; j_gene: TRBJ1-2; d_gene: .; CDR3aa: CASSLDRSTTF; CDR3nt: TGCGCCAGCAGCTTGGACAGGTCCACCACCTTC
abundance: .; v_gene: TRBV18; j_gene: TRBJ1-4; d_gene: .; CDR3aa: CASSPNPGRDEKLFF; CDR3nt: TGTGCCAGCTCACCAAATCCGGGACGCGATGAAAAACTGTTTTTT
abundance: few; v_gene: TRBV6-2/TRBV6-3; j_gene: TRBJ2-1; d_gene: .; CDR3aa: CASSYIPLLAWNEQFF; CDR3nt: TGTGCCAGCAGTTACATCCCCCTACTAGCTTGGAATGAGCAGTTCTTC
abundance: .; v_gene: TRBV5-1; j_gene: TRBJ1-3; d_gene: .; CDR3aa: CASSLEGMSSGNTIYF; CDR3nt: TGCGCCAGCAGCTTAGAGGGGATGAGCTCTGGAAACACCATATATTTT
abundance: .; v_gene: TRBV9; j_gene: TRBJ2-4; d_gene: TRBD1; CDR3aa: CASSVGGQGGVIQYF; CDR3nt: TGTGCCAGCAGCGTAGGGGGACAGGGAGGGGTCATTCAGTACTTC
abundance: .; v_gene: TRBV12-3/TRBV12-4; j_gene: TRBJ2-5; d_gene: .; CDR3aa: CASSLTVETQYF; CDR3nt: TGTGCCAGCAGTTTAACAGTCGAGACCCAGTACTTC
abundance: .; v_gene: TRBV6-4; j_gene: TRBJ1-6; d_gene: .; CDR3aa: CASSEGTNSPLHF; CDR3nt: TGTGCCAGCAGTGAAGGGACAAATTCACCCCTCCACTTT
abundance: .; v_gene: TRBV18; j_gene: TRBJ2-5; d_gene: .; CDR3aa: CASSAGQGRKETQYF; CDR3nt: TGTGCCAGCTCAGCGGGGCAGGGGCGCAAGGAGACCCAGTACTTC
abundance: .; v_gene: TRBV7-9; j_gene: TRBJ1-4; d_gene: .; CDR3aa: CASSLGTVHNEKLFF; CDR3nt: TGTGCCAGCAGCTTAGGGACAGTCCATAATGAAAAACTGTTTTTT
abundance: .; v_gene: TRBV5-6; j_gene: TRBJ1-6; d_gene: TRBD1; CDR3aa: CASSLKRTGVNSPLHF; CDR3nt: TGTGCCAGCAGCTTGAAGCGGACAGGGGTGAATTCACCCCTCCACTTT
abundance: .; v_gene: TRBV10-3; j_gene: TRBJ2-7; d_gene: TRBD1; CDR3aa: CAISTGQGSTYEQYF; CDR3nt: TGTGCCATCAGCACGGGACAGGGATCGACCTACGAGCAGTACTTC
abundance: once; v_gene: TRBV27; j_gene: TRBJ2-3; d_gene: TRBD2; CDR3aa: CASSPWTSGDTQYF; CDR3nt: TGTGCCAGCAGTCCGTGGACTAGCGGGGATACGCAGTATTTT
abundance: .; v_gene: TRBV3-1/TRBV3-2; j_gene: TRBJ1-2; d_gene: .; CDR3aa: CASSPGRGAHYGYTF; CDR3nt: TGTGCCAGCAGCCCCGGACGGGGGGCCCACTATGGCTACACCTTC
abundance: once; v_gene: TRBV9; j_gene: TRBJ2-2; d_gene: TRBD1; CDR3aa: CASSVGTGNTGELFF; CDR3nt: TGTGCCAGCAGCGTGGGGACAGGGAACACCGGGGAGCTGTTTTTT
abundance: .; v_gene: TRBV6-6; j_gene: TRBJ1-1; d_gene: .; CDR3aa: CASYEGGMNTEAFF; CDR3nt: TGTGCCAGCTACGAAGGGGGTATGAACACTGAAGCTTTCTTT
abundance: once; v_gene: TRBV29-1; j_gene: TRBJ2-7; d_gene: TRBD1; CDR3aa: CSAAGRGSTREQYF; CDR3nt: TGCAGCGCCGCAGGCAGGGGGTCTACCCGGGAGCAGTACTTC
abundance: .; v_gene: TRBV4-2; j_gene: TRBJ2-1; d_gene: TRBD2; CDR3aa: CASSQESGGAYNEQFF; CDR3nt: TGTGCCAGCAGCCAAGAAAGCGGGGGGGCCTACAATGAGCAGTTCTTC
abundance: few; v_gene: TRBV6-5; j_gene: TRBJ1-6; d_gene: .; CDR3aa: CASSPLGPNSPLHF; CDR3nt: TGTGCCAGCAGTCCACTGGGGCCTAATTCACCCCTCCACTTT
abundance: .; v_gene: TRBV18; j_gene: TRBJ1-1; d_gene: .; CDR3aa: CASSQAGGTEAFF; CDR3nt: TGTGCCAGCTCACAGGCGGGCGGCACTGAAGCTTTCTTT
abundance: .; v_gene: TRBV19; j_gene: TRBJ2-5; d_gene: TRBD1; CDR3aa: CASSQTANRGLDQYF; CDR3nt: TGTGCCAGTAGTCAGACTGCAAACAGGGGGCTTGACCAGTACTTC
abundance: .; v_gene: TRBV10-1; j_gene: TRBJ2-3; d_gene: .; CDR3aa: CASANEAGGTDTQYF; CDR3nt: TGCGCCAGCGCCAACGAGGCAGGGGGCACAGATACGCAGTATTTT
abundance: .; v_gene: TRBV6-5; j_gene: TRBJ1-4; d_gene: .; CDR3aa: CASAEGKANEKLFF; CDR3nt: TGTGCCAGCGCGGAGGGGAAGGCTAATGAAAAACTGTTTTTT
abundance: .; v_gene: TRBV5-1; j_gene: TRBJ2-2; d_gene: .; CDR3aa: CASRRGAGTGELFF; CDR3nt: TGCGCCAGCAGGCGAGGGGCAGGCACCGGGGAGCTGTTTTTT
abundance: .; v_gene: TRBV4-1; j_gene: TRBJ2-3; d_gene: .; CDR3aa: CASSLRPFKTETDTQYF; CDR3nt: TGCGCCAGCAGCCTCCGACCCTTTAAAACAGAGACAGATACGCAGTATTTT
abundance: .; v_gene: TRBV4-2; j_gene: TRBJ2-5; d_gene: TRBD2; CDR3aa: CASSVRGVQGLEETQYF; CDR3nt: TGTGCCAGCAGCGTACGGGGGGTGCAGGGCCTTGAAGAGACCCAGTACTTC
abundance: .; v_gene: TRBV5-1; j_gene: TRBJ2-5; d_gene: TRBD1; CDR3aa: CASSTGQGRETQYF; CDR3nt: TGCGCCAGCAGCACCGGACAGGGGAGGGAGACCCAGTACTTC
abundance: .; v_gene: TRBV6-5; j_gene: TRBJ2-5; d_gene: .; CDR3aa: CASSRDSQETQYF; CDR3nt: TGTGCCAGCAGTAGGGACTCGCAAGAGACCCAGTACTTC
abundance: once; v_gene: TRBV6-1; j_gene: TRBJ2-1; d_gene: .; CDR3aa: CASSEDRDPYNEQFF; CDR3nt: TGTGCCAGCAGTGAAGACAGGGACCCCTACAATGAGCAGTTCTTC
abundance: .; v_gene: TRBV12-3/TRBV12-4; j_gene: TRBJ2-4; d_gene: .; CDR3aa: CASSQHRVGFQYF; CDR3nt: TGTGCCAGCAGCCAGCACCGTGTGGGCTTTCAGTACTTC
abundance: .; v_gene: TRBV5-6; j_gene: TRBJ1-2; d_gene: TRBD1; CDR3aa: CASSPGQGANYGYTF; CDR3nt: TGTGCCAGCAGCCCGGGACAGGGGGCTAACTATGGCTACACCTTC
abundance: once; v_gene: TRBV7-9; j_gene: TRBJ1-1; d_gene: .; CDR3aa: CASSLALPTDILNTEAFF; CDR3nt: TGTGCCAGCAGCTTAGCCCTCCCGACAGATATACTGAACACTGAAGCTTTCTTT
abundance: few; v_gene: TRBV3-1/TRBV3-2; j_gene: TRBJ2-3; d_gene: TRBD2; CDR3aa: CASSQVAGVTDTQYF; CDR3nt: TGTGCCAGCAGCCAGGTAGCGGGGGTCACAGATACGCAGTATTTT